A selection of T cell receptor beta chains follows, all from one sample in a study of CD8+CD57+ T cells in acquired aplastic anemia. MiXCR, run by TCRdb on the reads, gives a single entry per CDR3 protein. The data hold 150,000 to 200,000 distinct CDR3 sequences, with roughly half observed a single time. Sequencing was carried out using sorted CD4+, CD8+, or CD8+CD57+ T cells (not recorded which) from PBMCs. These receptors were obtained from a human donor with aplastic anemia. Both conserved end residues are part of each CDR3. A D gene is named only where the DNA matches it firmly. Only part of the rows carry a size: once, few, many, or a class if the clone is expanded.

cdr3_nt	cdr3_aa	v_call	j_call	clone_size	d_call
TGTGCCAGCAGCTTTCGCGGGAGACTACTCTACGAGCAGTACTTC	CASSFRGRLLYEQYF	TRBV11-1	TRBJ2-7	-	TRBD2
TGTGCCAGCAGCCCGGGACTAGCGGGGATCTACGAGCAGTACTTC	CASSPGLAGIYEQYF	TRBV3-1	TRBJ2-7	-	TRBD2
TGTGCCAGAACACTTAGCACAGATACGCAGTATTTT	CARTLSTDTQYF	TRBV2	TRBJ2-3	once	-
TGTGCCAGCAGCTTAGTGGAGGGGAATGAAAAACTGTTTTTT	CASSLVEGNEKLFF	TRBV11-2	TRBJ1-4	-	-
TGTGCCAGCAGCTTGGTTAGCGGGGGAGTCTACAATGAGCAGTTCTTC	CASSLVSGGVYNEQFF	TRBV11-2	TRBJ2-1	once	TRBD2
TGTGCCAGCTGGGGCAGGGGGCTGGGCTACGAGCAGTACTTC	CASWGRGLGYEQYF	TRBV2	TRBJ2-7	-	TRBD1
TGTGCCAGCAGTTTCGCCCTAGCGGGACTCAACGAGCAGTACTTC	CASSFALAGLNEQYF	TRBV28	TRBJ2-7	-	TRBD2
TGTGCCATCAGTGAGTCGGTGTGGACGGTTGGCTACACCTTC	CAISESVWTVGYTF	TRBV10-3	TRBJ1-2	-	-
TGCAGTGCTACCGGCCTCAGAACTAGCGGCCTAGACTCCTACAATGAGCAGTTCTTC	CSATGLRTSGLDSYNEQFF	TRBV20-1	TRBJ2-1	-	TRBD2
TGTGCCAGCAGCTTAGGAAACACCGCAAACTATGACTACACCTTC	CASSLGNTANYDYTF	TRBV7-9	TRBJ1-2	many	-
TGTGCCAGCAGACTTACGGGGGAGGAAAAACTGTTTTTT	CASRLTGEEKLFF	TRBV12-3/TRBV12-4	TRBJ1-4	many	-
TGTGCCAGCAGGCCATTCAACAGGGACGGCTACACCTTC	CASRPFNRDGYTF	TRBV27	TRBJ1-2	-	-
TGTGCCAGCAGCTCGGGACTCCTTCGCTATGGCTACACCTTC	CASSSGLLRYGYTF	TRBV13	TRBJ1-2	-	-
TGTGCCAGCTCACCTATGGCGTCTTCGAATGAGCAGTTCTTC	CASSPMASSNEQFF	TRBV18	TRBJ2-1	-	-
TGTGCCAGCATGGGCCCGCCTATATCACCCCTCCACTTT	CASMGPPISPLHF	TRBV12-3/TRBV12-4	TRBJ1-6	many	-
TGTGCCAGCAGTGGGGACGGCCCCACTACAGATACGCAGTATTTT	CASSGDGPTTDTQYF	TRBV12-3/TRBV12-4	TRBJ2-3	-	-
TGTGCCATCAGTGATAGGGACAGGGCGGGTGGTACGCAGTATTTT	CAISDRDRAGGTQYF	TRBV10-3	TRBJ2-3	-	TRBD1
TGTGCCAGCAGTATACGACAGGGGACTAGCGGCTACACCTTC	CASSIRQGTSGYTF	TRBV2	TRBJ1-2	many	TRBD1
TGCAGTGCGGAGTTACAAGAGACCCAGTACTTC	CSAELQETQYF	TRBV20-1	TRBJ2-5	-	-
TGTGCCAGCAGGTGGGGACAGGCGTCCTACGAGCAGTACTTC	CASRWGQASYEQYF	TRBV28	TRBJ2-7	many	TRBD1
TGTGCCAGCAGCCTTAGGGCGGGAGGGGGCACAGATACGCAGTATTTT	CASSLRAGGGTDTQYF	TRBV11-2	TRBJ2-3	many	TRBD2
TGTGCCAGCAGCTCCTTGACAGATGCCTCCTACGAGCAGTACTTC	CASSSLTDASYEQYF	TRBV11-2	TRBJ2-7	many	-
TGCGCCAGCAGTGGCTCTAGCGGGCCCGGGGAGCTGTTTTTT	CASSGSSGPGELFF	TRBV10-2	TRBJ2-2	-	TRBD2
TGTGCCACCGGCACCAGGGGCGCGGATACGCAGTATTTT	CATGTRGADTQYF	TRBV24-1	TRBJ2-3	-	-
TGCGCCAGCAGCTTGGACAACAGGGTGGGAAATTCACCCCTCCACTTT	CASSLDNRVGNSPLHF	TRBV5-1	TRBJ1-6	-	-
TGCGCCAGCAGTCGGTTGGGATACGAGCAGTACTTC	CASSRLGYEQYF	TRBV10-1	TRBJ2-7	-	-
TGTGCCAGCAGCTTCACCCCCACCACAGGGTCCTACGAGCAGTACTTC	CASSFTPTTGSYEQYF	TRBV7-8	TRBJ2-7	-	-
TGTGCCAGCAGCTTAGCGCAATACGAGCAGTACTTC	CASSLAQYEQYF	TRBV7-2	TRBJ2-7	many	-